These 21 T cell receptor beta chains share one sample of origin, sequenced in a study of Graves' ophthalmopathy and Graves' hyperthyroidism. The sequenced template was RNA, covering the TCR beta CDR3 region. First-round RT-PCR relied on HTBI primers, and a second-round multiplex PCR came next. TCRdb reanalysed the multiplex PCR reads using MiXCR and keeps one entry per CDR3 protein. There are hundreds of thousands of distinct CDR3 sequences in the sample; under 50% occur only once, and over 2.5% lies in the top ten. The sequenced sample consisted of peripheral blood. These receptors came from an adult man with Graves' ophthalmopathy.

The DNA of the CDR3 is TGCAGCGTTAGGACGGACGCCGCGGGCTACACCTTC. It is translated as CSVRTDAAGYTF. The chain has TRBV29-1 and TRBJ1-2; no reliable D call. Per the germline V gene, CDR1 is SQVTM and CDR2 is ANQGSEA. This CDR3 is 12 amino acids long. The V end was cut by 5 bases, the J end by 8 bases, with 15 bases between.

Worth noting for this clonotype: This could be a read error, since a much larger clone is one nucleotide away. This chain connects TRBV9 to TRBJ2-5, with D possibly TRBD2 on 6 matching bases. The V and J ends lost 3 bases and 5 bases respectively, with 20 bases between them. Germline-derived CDR1 and CDR2 are SGDLS and YYNGEE. CDR3 length: 16 residues. CDR3 residues: CASSAKDRRDGETQYF. Here the CDR3 DNA reads TGTGCCAGCAGCGCCAAGGATCGGCGGGACGGGGAGACCCAGTACTTC.

The chain combines TRBV10-3 with TRBJ1-2; 7 bases match TRBD1. The CDR3 spans 14 residues. CDR1 is ENHRY and CDR2 is SYGVKD in the germline V gene. The trim removed 5 bases at V and 9 bases at J, leaving 12 bases unmatched. CDR3 loop: CAISSQQGTRSYTF. The CDR3, as DNA: TGTGCCATCAGTTCCCAACAGGGGACCAGGAGCTACACCTTC.

The CDR3 region is CASSVEANTEAFF. CDR3 nucleotide sequence: TGTGCCAGCAGTGTGGAGGCTAACACTGAAGCTTTCTTT. The V call is TRBV2, the J call TRBJ1-1; D is unclear. Germline CDR1 is SNHLY and CDR2 is FYNNEI. V was cut by 4 bases and J by 2 bases, with 8 bases left in between. This CDR3 spans 13 amino acids.

The chain joins TRBV19 to TRBJ1-6, with TRBD1 matching over 7 bases. Trimming cost V 8 bases and J 13 bases; bases outside gene matches: 17. The CDR3 extends over 15 amino acids. In germline, CDR1 is LNHDA, CDR2 SQIVND (reference sequence). CDR3 loop: CASRTGRGDNQPLHF. The CDR3 region has the DNA TGTGCCAGTCGGACAGGCAGGGGTGACAATCAGCCCCTCCACTTT.

Concerning this clonotype: The junction departs from the called germline gene at one end, perhaps through a read error. This chain uses TRBV10-3 with TRBJ1-2, with D tentatively TRBD1 (6 bases). This CDR3 contains 13 residues. Per germline, CDR1 ENHRY and CDR2 SYGVKD. The CDR3 DNA sequence: TGTGCCAGCAGTTGGGGGCGCGGGTCCTTCTACACCTTC. It codes for CASSWGRGSFYTF.

The sample holds one count of this clonotype. Mismatch with germline at one junction end may stem from a read error. The chain joins TRBV19 to TRBJ1-1; 8 positions match TRBD1. Germline lookup yields CDR1 LNHDA and CDR2 SQIVND (reference sequence). This CDR3 comprises 11 residues. The CDR3 reads CASRAGQGWSF. The DNA for the CDR3 is TGTGCCAGTAGAGCAGGACAGGGATGGTCTTTT.

The chain couples TRBV30 to TRBJ1-1, with TRBD1 matching 8 bases. V lost 3 bases, J lost 7 bases, and 4 bases stayed unmatched. This CDR3 comprises 12 residues. Germline CDR1 is GTSNPN and CDR2 is SVGIG (reference sequence). As DNA, the CDR3 is TGTGCCTGGAGCGCACAGGGGGTTGAAGCTTTCTTT. Its protein product is CAWSAQGVEAFF.

The table lists this clonotype with many counts. CDR3 in DNA: TGTGCCAGCAGTGAAAGAGGGACACCAAACGAGCAGTACTTC. As protein: CASSERGTPNEQYF. The chain uses TRBV25-1 and TRBJ2-7; D might be TRBD1 (6 bases). Germline V lookup: CDR1 MGHDK, CDR2 SYGVNS. CDR3 length: 14 amino acids. V was cut by 2 bases and J by 5 bases, with 13 bases left in between.

As regards this clonotype: A much larger clone is a single base away; this may be a read error. The chain joins TRBV7-8 to TRBJ1-4, with D hard to call. CDR1 is SGHVS and CDR2 is FQNEAQ in the germline V gene. The CDR3 loop spans 14 amino acids. The CDR3 spells CACSDGTTNEKLFF. DNA of the CDR3: TGTGCCTGCAGCGACGGGACAACTAATGAAAAACTGTTTTTT. Full variable domain (missing parts from reference TRBV7-8 and TRBJ1-4): GAGVSQSPRYKVAKRGQDVALRCDPISGHVSLFWYQQALGQGPEFLTYFQNEAQLDKSGLPSDRFFAERPEGSVSTLKIQRTQQEDSAVYLCACSDGTTNEKLFFGSGTQLSVL.

This clonotype has at least ten counts. This sequence joins TRBV7-9 and TRBJ2-7, with a possible D match to TRBD1 (6 bases). Germline CDR1 SEHNR, CDR2 FQNEAQ (reference sequence). With 1 base removed from V and 6 bases from J, the gap between germline ends came to 13 bases. There are 14 residues in the CDR3. The DNA of the CDR3 is TGTGCCAGCAGCTTAGTGCAGGGGATCGGCGAGCAGTACTTC. It is translated as CASSLVQGIGEQYF.

This chain uses TRBV4-3 with TRBJ1-5; TRBD1 matches at 7 bases. Looked up from germline, CDR1 is LGHNA and CDR2 is YSLEER. The CDR3 contains 15 residues. V shed 4 bases and J 2 bases; nucleotides not matched to a gene: 5. CDR3 coding DNA: TGCGCCAGCAGCCGGAGTGGACAGGGCAATCAGCCCCAGCATTTT. Amino acid sequence: CASSRSGQGNQPQHF.

This chain connects TRBV15 to TRBJ2-5, with TRBD1 identical over 8 bases. The J segment lost 9 bases and the V segment lost 6 bases, leaving 12 bases of the junction unmatched. CDR1 and CDR2 from the germline V gene are LNHNV and YYDKDF (reference sequence). This CDR3 has 14 residues. DNA of the CDR3: TGTGCCACCAGAAGGGACAGGCGGAATCAGCCCCAGTACTTC. Its protein product is CATRRDRRNQPQYF.

Turning to this clonotype: A clone one base away is much larger, so this may be a read error. Because it lacks the conserved phenylalanine or tryptophan at the end, this CDR3 is likely a read error. V and J are TRBV3-1 and TRBJ2-5, with D perhaps given as TRBD1 or TRBD2 (5 bases each). Germline V lookup: CDR1 LGHDT, CDR2 YNNKEL (reference sequence). There are 15 residues in the CDR3. Trimming cost V 0 bases and J 0 bases, with 8 bases left between them. CDR3 amino acids: CASSQDRGDQETQYC. The CDR3 bases are TGTGCCAGCAGCCAAGATAGGGGAGACCAAGAGACCCAGTACTGC.

This clonotype was seen repeatedly, ten times or more. The DNA for the CDR3 is TGTGCCACGCGACGGAGCTCTGGAAACACCATATATTTT. Its translation: CATRRSSGNTIYF. V and J are TRBV10-3 and TRBJ1-3; no firm D call. CDR1 ENHRY and CDR2 SYGVKD come from the germline V gene. The CDR3 sequence is 13 residues long. The V end was cut by 10 bases, the J end by 0 bases, with 10 bases between.

The table lists this clonotype with many counts. CDR3 sequence: CASSPSQGTYEQYF. The DNA of the CDR3 is TGTGCCAGCAGCCCTAGCCAGGGGACGTACGAGCAGTACTTC. This chain uses TRBV7-8 with TRBJ2-7, with a weak D call TRBD1 (6 bases). Germline CDR1 reads SGHVS; CDR2 reads FQNEAQ. Trimming took 5 bases from V and 4 from J, leaving 15 bases between them. The CDR3 loop spans 14 amino acids.

The sample holds a few counts of this clonotype. V and J are TRBV10-3 and TRBJ2-5, with TRBD2 identical over 8 bases. Trimming removed 10 bases from V and 1 base from J; junction bases left unmatched: 11. This CDR3 spans 15 amino acids. The germline gives CDR1 ENHRY, CDR2 SYGVKD. This CDR3 reads CASNLLLAAQETQYF. The CDR3 DNA follows: TGTGCCAGCAATCTGCTACTAGCGGCCCAAGAGACCCAGTACTTC.

The table lists this clonotype with many counts. The junction departs from the called germline gene at one end, perhaps through a read error. The chain uses TRBV10-3 and TRBJ2-2, with a weak D call TRBD2 (6 bases). This CDR3 contains 13 residues. Germline CDR1 ENHRY, CDR2 SYGVKD. The CDR3 sequence: CASSPSDTGELFF. For the CDR3, the DNA is TGTGCCAGCAGTCCTAGCGACACCGGGGAGCTGTTTTTT.

This clonotype was seen many times. J is TRBJ1-1 and V is TRBV16; D gene unclear. CDR3 size: 15 residues. V was trimmed by 0 bases and J by 8 bases, leaving 16 bases between them. The germline CDR1 and CDR2 sequences are KGHSY and FQNENV. The CDR3 nucleotides read TGTGCCAGCAGCCAATCCTTACCAGGCCCCGGAGAAGCTTTCTTT. It encodes CASSQSLPGPGEAFF. The variable domain in full, completed from reference TRBV16 and TRBJ1-1, reads GEEVAQTPKHLVRGEGQKAKLYCAPIKGHSYVFWYQQVLKNEFKFLISFQNENVFDETGMPKERFSAKCLPNSPCSLEIQATKLEDSAVYFCASSQSLPGPGEAFFGQGTRLTVV.

This chain joins TRBV2 and TRBJ1-4; 10 nucleotides align to TRBD1. The CDR3 has 12 residues. With 6 bases clipped from V and 11 bases from J, the junction kept 3 bases outside the gene matches. Looked up from germline, CDR1 is SNHLY and CDR2 is FYNNEI. For the CDR3, the DNA is TGTGCCAGCAGGGGACAGGGGCGCAAACTGTTTTTT. Translated, it gives CASRGQGRKLFF.

This rearrangement joins TRBV27 to TRBJ1-2, with 7 bases identical to TRBD1. V dropped 5 bases and J dropped 6; count of bases not matched to a gene: 6. This CDR3 is 13 amino acids long. Germline assignment: CDR1 MNHEY and CDR2 SMNVEV (reference sequence). CDR3 DNA: TGTGCCAGCAGTCCCAGGGGGGTCGATGGCTACACCTTC. This gives the protein CASSPRGVDGYTF.